These T cell receptor beta chains were read from a single sample in a study of T cells in Graves' hyperthyroidism and ophthalmopathy. One entry per CDR3 protein, called by TCRdb with MiXCR from the multiplex PCR reads. The data hold about 400,000 distinct CDR3 sequences, with roughly 13% observed a single time. Sequences were obtained from blood. The source of these receptors is a woman aged 18-29 years with Graves' hyperthyroidism. The CDR3 runs from the conserved cysteine through the conserved F or W. The D gene is left open where the match is weak. Clone size is given for some rows only: seen once, a few or many times, or a class if the clone is expanded.

clone size	D gene	V gene	J gene	CDR3 DNA	CDR3 protein
NA	NA	TRBV5-1	TRBJ1-4	TGCGCCAGCAGCTTGGTTGTGCCAGGGCCTGATGAAAAACTGTTTTTT	CASSLVVPGPDEKLFF
many	NA	TRBV28	TRBJ2-2	TGTGCCAGCAGTCCTCAGGACACCGGGGAGCTGTTTTTT	CASSPQDTGELFF
NA	NA	TRBV3-1	TRBJ2-7	TGTGCCAGCAGCCAAGTTTACGGGAGCTCCTACGAGCAGTACTTC	CASSQVYGSSYEQYF
few	NA	TRBV2	TRBJ1-6	TGTGCCCTACACGAGAACTCCTATAATTCACCCCTCCACTTT	CALHENSYNSPLHF
few	NA	TRBV28	TRBJ1-6	TGTGCCAGCAGTTTATGGGGGCGGGGGATGAGGTCCTATAATTCACCCCTCCACTTT	CASSLWGRGMRSYNSPLHF
many	NA	TRBV20-1	TRBJ2-7	TGCAGTGCTAGAGATTGGGGAACTACTAACTCCTACGAGCAGTACTTC	CSARDWGTTNSYEQYF
many	NA	TRBV12-3/TRBV12-4	TRBJ2-1	TGTGCCAGCAGTTTAGGAATAGGTTACGAGCAGTTCTTC	CASSLGIGYEQFF
many	TRBD2	TRBV5-8	TRBJ2-3	TGTGCCAGCAGCTTGCGACTAGCGGGGGGGCACCACACAGATACGCAGTATTTT	CASSLRLAGGHHTDTQYF
many	NA	TRBV25-1	TRBJ2-3	TGTGCCAGCAGTGAATATCGGAGGTCAGACCTGACTAGCACAGATACGCAGTATTTT	CASSEYRRSDLTSTDTQYF
many	NA	TRBV5-1	TRBJ2-7	TGCGCCAGCAGCTCAGGACAGAACTCCTACGAGCAGTACTTC	CASSSGQNSYEQYF
many	NA	TRBV11-3	TRBJ2-1	TGTGCCAGCAGTTACGGACGCAGCTCCTACAATGAGCAGTTCTTC	CASSYGRSSYNEQFF
many	NA	TRBV27	TRBJ1-1	TGTGCCACCGTAGGGCCTCAAGGGACTGAAGCTTTCTTT	CATVGPQGTEAFF
few	NA	TRBV15	TRBJ2-1	TGTGCCACCGCGGCGGGTGTTGTCTCCTACAATGAGCAGTTCTTC	CATAAGVVSYNEQFF
many	NA	TRBV6-2/TRBV6-3	TRBJ2-1	TGTGCCAGCAACCCGACGGGGGACCGCTCTTACAATGAGCAGTTCTTC	CASNPTGDRSYNEQFF